This T cell receptor (beta chain) was sequenced during a study of blood T cell repertoires in COVID-19. Turning to the study itself: There were acute and convalescent COVID-19 samples, and they came from the United States, Italy and Spain. T cells, B-cell-depleted T cells, or PBMCs provided the cDNA or gDNA that served as material.

Data came from immunoSEQ multiplex PCR; TCRdb stores just in-frame clones and leaves some out. In the table there are roughly 50,000 clones, around 84% of which are singletons. With V trimmed by 4 bases and J by 3 bases, 6 bases remained unmatched. Germline V gives CDR1 MGHRA, CDR2 YSYEKL. The CDR3 consists of 15 residues. The receptor's source is a woman older than 75 with COVID-19, enrolled during active disease. The material sequenced was peripheral blood. The chain links TRBV4-1 to TRBJ1-2; TRBD1 aligns across 9 bases. CDR3 coding DNA: TGCGCCAGCAGCCTGGGGACAGGGACGGACTATGGCTACACCTTC. Protein product: CASSLGTGTDYGYTF.